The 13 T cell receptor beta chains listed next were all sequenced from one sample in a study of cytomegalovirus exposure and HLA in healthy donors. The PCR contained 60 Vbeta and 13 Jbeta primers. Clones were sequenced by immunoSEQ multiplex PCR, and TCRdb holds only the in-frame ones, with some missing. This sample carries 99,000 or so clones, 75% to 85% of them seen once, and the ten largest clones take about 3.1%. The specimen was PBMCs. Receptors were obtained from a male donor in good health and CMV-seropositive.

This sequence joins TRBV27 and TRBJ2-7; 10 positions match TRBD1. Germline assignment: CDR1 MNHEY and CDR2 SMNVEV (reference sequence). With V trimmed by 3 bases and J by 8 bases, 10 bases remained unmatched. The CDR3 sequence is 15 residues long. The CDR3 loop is CASSLPTGGDRKQYF. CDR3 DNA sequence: TGTGCCAGCAGTTTGCCGACAGGGGGCGATCGCAAGCAGTACTTC.

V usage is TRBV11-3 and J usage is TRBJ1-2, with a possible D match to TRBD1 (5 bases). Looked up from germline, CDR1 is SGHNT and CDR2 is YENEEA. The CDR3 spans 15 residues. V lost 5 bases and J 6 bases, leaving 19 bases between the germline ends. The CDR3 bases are TGTGCCAGCAGCCCCTATCCCGGGACTTTCGATGGCTACACCTTC. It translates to CASSPYPGTFDGYTF.

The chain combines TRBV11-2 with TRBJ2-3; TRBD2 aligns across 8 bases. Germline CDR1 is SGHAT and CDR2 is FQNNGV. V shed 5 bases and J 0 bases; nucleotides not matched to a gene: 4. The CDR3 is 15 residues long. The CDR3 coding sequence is TGTGCCAGCAGCCCCGGGGGGGCTAGCACAGATACGCAGTATTTT. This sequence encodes CASSPGGASTDTQYF.

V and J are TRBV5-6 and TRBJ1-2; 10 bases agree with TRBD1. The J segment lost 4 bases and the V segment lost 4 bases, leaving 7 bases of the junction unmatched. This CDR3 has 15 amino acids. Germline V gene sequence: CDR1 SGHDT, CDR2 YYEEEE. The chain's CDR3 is CASSPFWTGGYGYTF. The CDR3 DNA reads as TGTGCCAGCAGCCCGTTTTGGACAGGGGGCTATGGCTACACCTTC.

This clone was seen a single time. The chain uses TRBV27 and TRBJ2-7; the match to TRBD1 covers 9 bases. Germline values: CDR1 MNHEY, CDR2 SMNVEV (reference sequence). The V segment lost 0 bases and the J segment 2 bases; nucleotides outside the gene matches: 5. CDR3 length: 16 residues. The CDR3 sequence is CASSLSRTGDTYEQYF. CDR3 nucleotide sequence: TGTGCCAGCAGTTTATCCCGGACAGGGGATACCTACGAGCAGTACTTC.

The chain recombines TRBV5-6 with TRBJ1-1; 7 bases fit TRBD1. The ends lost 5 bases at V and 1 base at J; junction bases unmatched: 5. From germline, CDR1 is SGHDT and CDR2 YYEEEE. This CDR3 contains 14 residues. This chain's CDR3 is CASRSGTANTEAFF. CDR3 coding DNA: TGTGCCAGCAGGTCCGGGACAGCGAACACTGAAGCTTTCTTT.

This CDR3 is CASSLEGQGRANSPLHF. CDR3 in DNA: TGCGCCAGCAGCTTGGAAGGACAGGGAAGAGCCAATTCACCCCTCCACTTT. The chain is built from TRBV5-1 and TRBJ1-6, with 8 bases identical to TRBD1. The junction had 9 bases not matched to a gene; V was cut back by 0 bases and J by 7 bases. Per the germline V gene, CDR1 is SGHRS and CDR2 is YFSETQ. The CDR3 consists of 17 residues.

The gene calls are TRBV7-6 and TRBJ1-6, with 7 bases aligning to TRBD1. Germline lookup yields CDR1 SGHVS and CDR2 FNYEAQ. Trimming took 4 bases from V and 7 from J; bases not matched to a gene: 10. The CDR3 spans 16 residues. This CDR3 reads CASSSYHRGENSPLHF. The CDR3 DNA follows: TGTGCCAGCAGCTCCTACCACAGGGGAGAAAATTCACCCCTCCACTTT.

The CDR3 protein is CASSPTHREGYGYTF. The CDR3 DNA sequence: TGTGCCAGCTCACCAACCCACAGGGAGGGCTATGGCTACACCTTC. The chain couples TRBV18 to TRBJ1-2, with a possible D match to TRBD1 (6 bases). Trimming removed 2 bases from V and 4 bases from J, with 14 bases in between. This CDR3 region has 15 residues. Germline-derived CDR1 and CDR2 are KGHSH and LQKENI.

The CDR3 region has the DNA TGTGCCAGCAGCCCAGAGGGCCTCTCGGGCGAGCAGTACTTC. Protein sequence: CASSPEGLSGEQYF. The chain uses TRBV9 and TRBJ2-7; perhaps TRBD2 as D (5 bases). V shed 4 bases and J shed 6 bases, with 17 bases lying between them. The length of the CDR3 is 14 residues. The germline V gene encodes CDR1 SGDLS and CDR2 YYNGEE.

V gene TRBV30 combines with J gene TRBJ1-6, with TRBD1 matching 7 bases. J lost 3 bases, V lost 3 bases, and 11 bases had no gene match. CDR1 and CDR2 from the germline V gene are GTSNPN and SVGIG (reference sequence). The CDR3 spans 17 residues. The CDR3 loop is CAWRDNTGVIYNSPLHF. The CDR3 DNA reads TGTGCCTGGAGAGATAATACAGGGGTGATCTATAATTCACCCCTCCACTTT. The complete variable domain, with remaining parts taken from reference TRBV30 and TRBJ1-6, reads SQTIHQWPATLVQPVGSPLSLECTVEGTSNPNLYWYRQAAGRGLQLLFYSVGIGQISSEVPQNLSASRPQDRQFILSSKKLLLSDSGFYLCAWRDNTGVIYNSPLHFGNGTRLTVT.

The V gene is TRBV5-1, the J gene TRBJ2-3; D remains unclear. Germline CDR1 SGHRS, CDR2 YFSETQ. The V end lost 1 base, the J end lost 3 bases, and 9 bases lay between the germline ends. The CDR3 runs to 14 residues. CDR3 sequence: CASSLNLVTDTQYF. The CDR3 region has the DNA TGCGCCAGCAGCTTGAACCTAGTTACAGATACGCAGTATTTT.

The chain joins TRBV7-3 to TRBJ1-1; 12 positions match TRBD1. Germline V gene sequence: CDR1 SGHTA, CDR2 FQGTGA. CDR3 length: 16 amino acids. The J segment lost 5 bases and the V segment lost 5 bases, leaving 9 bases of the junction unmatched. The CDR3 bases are TGTGCCAGCAGCACCGGGACAGGGGGCGAGGGGACTGAAGCTTTCTTT. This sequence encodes CASSTGTGGEGTEAFF.